What follows is one TCR beta chain and its context. This clonotype has only a few counts. The antigen it recognizes is unknown. No qualities accompany the bases; no much larger clone lies one base away. The sequencer was an Illumina NovaSeq 6000. cDNA libraries for TCRalpha and TCRbeta were prepared by 5'RACE using constant-segment primers, with sample barcodes and unique molecular identifiers added. RNA was extracted from every sample with Trizol reagent. Amplification of the libraries took two PCR steps, and the second step added a second sample barcode plus Illumina TruSeq adapters. Sequencing of libraries was performed on an Illumina NovaSeq with 2 x 150 bp paired-end reads. In the authors' own workflow: The reads were demultiplexed and collapsed into UMI-guided consensus sequences using migec v1.2.7. Using mixcr v2.1.11, UMI consensuses were aligned to TRA and TRB V and J templates and then assembled into clonotypes. Clonotypes were classified as expanded or contracted when called significant by both edgeR and NoisET, with noise models trained on biological replicates. edgeR calls used a false discovery rate-adjusted p below 0.01 and a log2 fold-change threshold of 1. As an exploratory analysis of dynamics, max-normalized trajectories of the 1000 most abundant clonotypes were examined with PCA combined with hierarchical clustering. The CD4 or CD8 phenotype of responding clones was assigned using the separately sequenced CD4+ and CD8+ repertoires. The public reads were reanalyzed by TCRdb: fastp trimming at Q25, MiXCR alignment, in-frame beta chains only. Rows are unified per CDR3 protein, each entry keeping the most common DNA and genes. The V and J calls here are based on TCRdb, not the publication. The sample table records 310,000 or so distinct CDR3 sequences; 15% of these occur just once. The biggest ten clones account for around a fifth of the sample.

This specimen belongs to a study of T-cell memory formation after mild COVID-19 (dated by TCRdb to the early 2020s). About the study as a whole: TCR sequence clusters from the two donors were found to be largely donor specific. The cohort was made up of two young adult volunteers, one female and one male, who were previously healthy. T-cell clones expanding and contracting after mild COVID-19 in two donors were tracked by longitudinal TCRalpha and TCRbeta repertoire sequencing. The paper's findings and limits, for the study overall: The second-wave clones that peaked on day 37 were not confirmed to be SARS-CoV-2 specific. The study covered only two mild cases, and larger cohorts including severe cases with pre-infection samples were considered necessary. Some responding clones were detected in pre-infection memory, suggesting pre-existing cross-reactive memory T cells joined the SARS-CoV-2 response. Clones that contracted from day 15 to 85 showed balanced CD4/CD8 phenotypes, whereas a second wave of clones that expanded from day 15 to 37 leaned towards CD4+. Contracting CD4+ clones appeared mostly in the CM and EM memory subsets, whereas CD8+ clones were enriched in EMRA.

The V end gives up 5 bases and the J end 8 bases, leaving 5 bases in the junction not matched to a gene. From the cysteine up to the phenylalanine, the CDR3 has a length of 13 residues. Of the read, only the CDR3 DNA is kept; its 39 bases are in frame from base 1. Looking up the germline V gene yields CDR1 SGHAT and CDR2 FQNNGV. Ficoll-Paque density gradient centrifugation was used to isolate PBMCs. The sequence is built from TRBV11-2 and TRBJ1-2; 10 bases in the middle match TRBD1. Sequences were obtained from PBMCs or a T cell subset sorted from them (not recorded which). The TCR comes from a young man who had mild COVID-19 (a few samples of this study predate the infection). The sample titles of this study are shuffled in the database, so cell type and time point are left out; the donor was told from shared clones. The CDR3 amino acid sequence is: CASSRGTGVGYTF. The DNA sequence reads TGTGCCAGCAGCCGAGGGACAGGGGTCGGCTACACCTTC.